This is a list of T cell receptor beta chains from one sample in a study of glioma-infiltrating T cells after dendritic cell vaccination. Assay: immunoSEQ multiplex PCR; the TCRdb copy retains only in-frame clones and omits some. The sample holds 75,000 to 85,000 clones, roughly 84% seen once. This material consisted of blood, taken after dendritic cell vaccination. These receptors originate from a human donor with glioblastoma. Each CDR3 is given with its conserved first and last residue. Each record gives: J gene, V gene, D gene, clone size, CDR3 protein, CDR3 DNA. The D gene is left open where the match is weak. Only part of the rows carry a size: once, few, many, or a class if the clone is expanded.

TRBJ1-2 TRBV18 TRBD1 - CASSPSTGGYGYTF TGTGCCAGCTCACCATCGACAGGGGGCTATGGCTACACCTTC
TRBJ2-2 TRBV10-1 - - CASSDLAAGELFF TGCGCCAGCAGTGATTTAGCAGCCGGGGAGCTGTTTTTT
TRBJ2-2 TRBV11-3 TRBD1 - CASSPRDRGNTGELFF TGTGCCAGCAGCCCCCGGGACAGGGGAAACACCGGGGAGCTGTTTTTT
TRBJ1-5 TRBV6-1 TRBD1 once CASTGGPQPQHF TGTGCCAGCACAGGGGGCCCCCAGCCCCAGCATTTT
TRBJ2-2 TRBV4-2 TRBD2 - CASSHPASGRGTGELFF TGTGCCAGCAGCCACCCAGCTAGCGGGAGGGGTACCGGGGAGCTGTTTTTT
TRBJ2-3 TRBV7-2 TRBD1 - CASSFGTGTDTQYF TGTGCCAGCAGCTTCGGGACAGGGACAGATACGCAGTATTTT
TRBJ2-3 TRBV6-5 TRBD2 - CASTVSGGAADTQYF TGTGCCAGCACCGTTAGCGGGGGGGCTGCAGATACGCAGTATTTT
TRBJ1-3 TRBV2 - - CASSDQTGPSGNTIYF TGTGCCAGCAGCGATCAGACAGGCCCCTCTGGAAACACCATATATTTT
TRBJ2-1 TRBV4-1 TRBD2 - CASSPIASSGGSYNEQFF TGCGCCAGCAGCCCCATAGCCTCTAGCGGGGGTTCCTACAATGAGCAGTTCTTC
TRBJ2-6 TRBV19 TRBD1 - CASTGQGASGANVLTF TGTGCCAGTACGGGACAGGGGGCTTCTGGGGCCAACGTCCTGACTTTC
TRBJ2-7 TRBV7-9 TRBD2 - CASSLADSELAGGYEQYF TGTGCCAGCAGCTTAGCGGACAGCGAACTAGCGGGAGGCTACGAGCAGTACTTC
TRBJ2-1 TRBV11-3 - - CASSLEAGRINEQFF TGTGCCAGCAGCTTAGAGGCGGGAAGGATCAATGAGCAGTTCTTC
TRBJ2-1 TRBV6-5 TRBD2 - CASRQRGGLDEQFF TGTGCCAGCAGGCAGCGGGGGGGCCTTGATGAGCAGTTCTTC
TRBJ2-2 TRBV6-5 - - CASSYWRPADTGELFF TGTGCCAGCAGTTACTGGAGACCAGCGGACACCGGGGAGCTGTTTTTT
TRBJ1-2 TRBV2 TRBD1 - CASRDPPTGNYGYTF TGTGCCAGCAGGGACCCGCCGACAGGGAACTATGGCTACACCTTC
TRBJ2-2 TRBV2 - - CASSRTGSDTGELFF TGTGCCAGCAGTCGTACAGGGTCCGACACCGGGGAGCTGTTTTTT
TRBJ2-2 TRBV7-8 - - CASSLAVAGSGELFF TGTGCCAGCAGCTTAGCGGTAGCCGGGTCCGGGGAGCTGTTTTTT
TRBJ2-7 TRBV5-4 TRBD2 - CASSSLPAGGSYEQYF TGTGCCAGCAGCTCCCTCCCAGCGGGAGGTTCCTACGAGCAGTACTTC
TRBJ1-2 TRBV6-6 TRBD1 - CASRGTGISGYTF TGTGCCAGCAGAGGGACAGGGATTTCTGGCTACACCTTC
TRBJ2-1 TRBV27 - - CASSRKPLGHGDYNEQFF TGTGCCAGCAGTCGCAAACCTCTGGGGCACGGTGACTACAATGAGCAGTTCTTC
TRBJ2-7 TRBV2 - few CASSGWTPDEQYF TGTGCCAGCAGTGGCTGGACACCGGACGAGCAGTACTTC
TRBJ2-7 TRBV18 TRBD2 once CASSPGQGRGLAGIYEQYF TGTGCCAGCTCACCCGGACAGGGAAGGGGACTAGCGGGAATCTACGAGCAGTACTTC
TRBJ2-7 TRBV2 TRBD1 - CASLTGGDYEQYF TGTGCCAGCTTGACAGGGGGGGACTACGAGCAGTACTTC
TRBJ2-1 TRBV7-2 TRBD2 once CASQSGDYNEQFF TGTGCCAGCCAAAGCGGGGATTACAATGAGCAGTTCTTC
TRBJ1-1 TRBV27 - - CATSTWGHTEAFF TGTGCCACCTCGACCTGGGGCCACACTGAAGCTTTCTTT
TRBJ1-2 TRBV29-1 - - CSVGGINGYTF TGCAGCGTTGGGGGCATCAATGGCTACACCTTC
TRBJ2-2 TRBV14 TRBD2 - CASSQAGLGINGELFF TGTGCCAGCAGCCAAGCGGGACTAGGTATCAACGGGGAGCTGTTTTTT
TRBJ2-7 TRBV12-5 TRBD2 - CASAPVDGGLAGGEQYF TGTGCTAGTGCCCCTGTGGATGGAGGACTAGCGGGAGGCGAGCAGTACTTC
TRBJ2-7 TRBV4-3 TRBD2 - CASSRLAGGLYEQYF TGCGCCAGCAGCCGGCTAGCGGGGGGTCTCTACGAGCAGTACTTC
TRBJ2-2 TRBV6-1 TRBD2 - CASSAPSGGANTGELFF TGTGCCAGCAGTGCTCCTAGCGGGGGAGCGAACACCGGGGAGCTGTTTTTT
TRBJ1-5 TRBV5-1 - - CASSLEQGRNQPQHF TGCGCCAGCAGCTTGGAGCAGGGGAGAAATCAGCCCCAGCATTTT
TRBJ2-3 TRBV14 - few CASSPLYTTGPSPDTQYF TGTGCCAGCAGCCCCTTATATACAACAGGGCCCTCCCCAGATACGCAGTATTTT
TRBJ2-5 TRBV5-4 TRBD1 - CASSLRQGFQETQYF TGTGCCAGCAGCTTAAGACAGGGTTTCCAAGAGACCCAGTACTTC
TRBJ2-7 TRBV29-1 - - CSVEGLINTRGEQYF TGCAGCGTTGAAGGACTCATCAATACCCGGGGCGAGCAGTACTTC
TRBJ2-1 TRBV10-3 TRBD1 - CAIRVTGPSRNNEQFF TGTGCCATCAGGGTGACAGGGCCTAGTAGAAACAATGAGCAGTTCTTC
TRBJ2-3 TRBV5-3 TRBD2 - CADGGGKGSTDTQYF TGTGCCGACGGGGGGGGAAAGGGGAGCACAGATACGCAGTATTTT
TRBJ2-1 TRBV5-4 - - CASSLREGYNEQFF TGTGCCAGCAGCTTGAGAGAGGGCTACAATGAGCAGTTCTTC
TRBJ1-1 TRBV19 - - CASSIGRNTEAFF TGTGCCAGTAGTATCGGGAGGAACACTGAAGCTTTCTTT
TRBJ2-7 TRBV15 - - CATSTPGSYEQYF TGTGCCACCAGCACGCCCGGTTCCTACGAGCAGTACTTC
TRBJ2-7 TRBV10-3 - - CAISRDSAYEQYF TGTGCCATCAGTCGGGACTCCGCCTACGAGCAGTACTTC
TRBJ2-7 TRBV21-1 - - CASSALSGGHEQYF TGTGCCAGCAGCGCCCTCTCGGGGGGCCACGAGCAGTACTTC
TRBJ2-3 TRBV5-1 - - CASSLWLGGVGTDTQYF TGCGCCAGCAGCTTGTGGCTGGGCGGGGTCGGGACAGATACGCAGTATTTT
TRBJ1-3 TRBV6-5 TRBD1 few CASRGTGWGNTIYF TGTGCCAGCAGGGGGACAGGGTGGGGAAACACCATATATTTT
TRBJ1-2 TRBV9 TRBD1 - CASSVGTGRGYTF TGTGCCAGCAGCGTAGGGACAGGGAGAGGCTACACCTTC
TRBJ1-2 TRBV5-1 TRBD1 - CASSPFPGQPYGYTF TGCGCCAGCAGCCCGTTCCCGGGACAGCCCTATGGCTACACCTTC
TRBJ2-7 TRBV21-1 - - CASSNRDRAYEQYF TGTGCCAGCAGCAACCGGGACAGAGCCTACGAGCAGTACTTC
TRBJ2-3 TRBV6-1 - few CASSGAASTDTQYF TGTGCCAGCAGTGGGGCAGCAAGCACAGATACGCAGTATTTT
TRBJ2-1 TRBV5-1 TRBD1 - CASSFGTGDNEQFF TGCGCCAGCAGCTTCGGGACAGGGGACAATGAGCAGTTCTTC
TRBJ2-1 TRBV29-1 - - CSAQMDSITYNEQFF TGCAGCGCACAAATGGACAGCATCACCTACAATGAGCAGTTCTTC
TRBJ1-1 TRBV5-4 - once CASSLGRGELIFEAFF TGTGCCAGCAGCTTGGGGCGAGGAGAACTTATTTTTGAAGCTTTCTTT
TRBJ1-6 TRBV7-9 - - CASSLISGQGRAPLHF TGTGCCAGCAGCTTAATTTCGGGGCAGGGGAGGGCACCCCTCCACTTT
TRBJ2-1 TRBV5-8 - - CASSHLSSDNEQFF TGTGCCAGCAGCCACCTATCCTCTGACAATGAGCAGTTCTTC
TRBJ2-7 TRBV5-1 TRBD2 few CASSLMSSGQYEQYF TGCGCCAGCAGCTTGATGTCTAGCGGACAATACGAGCAGTACTTC
TRBJ1-1 TRBV6-6 - - CASSVTVNTEAFF TGTGCCAGCAGTGTGACAGTGAACACTGAAGCTTTCTTT
TRBJ2-7 TRBV7-9 TRBD2 - CASSLPRGRGGQDEQYF TGTGCCAGCAGCTTACCGAGGGGGCGGGGGGGCCAGGACGAGCAGTACTTC
TRBJ2-3 TRBV6-1 TRBD2 - CASSPRGGPDTQYF TGTGCCAGCAGTCCCCGGGGGGGACCAGATACGCAGTATTTT